The 13 T cell receptor beta chains below all came from one sample that was sequenced in a study of CD4 and CD8 cells across lung adenocarcinoma regions. A single record per CDR3 protein comes from TCRdb applying MiXCR to the PCR reads. The repertoire holds roughly 20,000 distinct CDR3 sequences, around half seen once, with about 25% in the top ten. The sequenced sample was CD8+ T cells from the center of a lung tumor. All receptors derive from a female donor with lung adenocarcinoma. The CD4 and CD8 labels of this study may be unreliable.

This clonotype was seen just once. The genes are TRBV27 and TRBJ2-5; D is unresolved. The J call may be in error: the DNA end matches TRBJ2-7 better. Germline values: CDR1 MNHEY, CDR2 SMNVEV (reference sequence). This CDR3 spans 13 amino acids. The CDR3 here is CASSSPQGYEQYF. DNA of the CDR3: TGTGCCAGCAGTTCCCCGCAAGGGTACGAGCAGTACTTC.

This clonotype was detected only once. The V call is TRBV11-3, the J call TRBJ2-5, with 14 nucleotides matching TRBD2. V lost 4 bases to trimming and J lost 11 bases; unmatched junction nucleotides: 12. Per germline, CDR1 SGHNT and CDR2 YENEEA. The CDR3 is 16 amino acids. This CDR3 is CASSSGLAGVGDEQYF. The CDR3 DNA sequence: TGTGCCAGCAGCTCGGGACTAGCGGGAGTGGGGGATGAGCAGTACTTC.

This sequence joins TRBV7-2 and TRBJ2-3; tentatively, D is TRBD1 (6 bases). The CDR3 sequence is 14 residues long. Germline lookup yields CDR1 SGHTA and CDR2 FQGNSA. Trimming left V 8 bases short and J 3 bases short, with 15 bases between. This CDR3 reads CASSPGQGTDTQYF. CDR3 DNA: TGTGCCAGCTCACCGGGGCAGGGGACAGATACGCAGTATTTT.

This clonotype was seen a handful of times. As DNA, the CDR3 is TGTGCCAGCTTTGACAGGGGGTACGACAATGAGCAGTTCTTC. Protein sequence: CASFDRGYDNEQFF. The chain uses TRBV2 and TRBJ2-1; 9 bases agree with TRBD1. The V gene's germline CDR1 is SNHLY and CDR2 FYNNEI. The CDR3 spans 14 residues. V gave up 8 bases and J gave up 5 bases; unmatched junction bases: 7.

This clonotype was seen ten or more times. The chain recombines TRBV12-3 or TRBV12-4 with TRBJ2-5; no clear D. The DNA end favors TRBJ2-7, so the J call may be wrong. The CDR3 runs to 13 residues. CDR3 bases: TGTGCCAGCAGTCGCTCGGGCGCCGGCGAGCAGTACGTC. This sequence encodes CASSRSGAGEQYV.

On this clonotype itself: At one end the junction does not follow the germline gene, possibly because of a read error. The V and J genes are TRBV28 and TRBJ2-3; D gene unclear. The CDR3 runs 11 residues. Germline CDR1 and CDR2: MDHEN and SYDVKM. CDR3 in DNA: TGTGCCAGCAGTTTGCCAGATACGCAGTATTTC. The encoded protein is CASSLPDTQYF.

This clonotype was counted at least ten times. The J gene is TRBJ2-1, the V gene TRBV6-2 or TRBV6-3, with D perhaps TRBD1 (7 bases). The CDR3 sequence is 17 residues long. The V end was cut by 6 bases, the J end by 5 bases, with 23 bases between. Germline V gene data show CDR1 as MNHEY and CDR2 as SVGEGT. The CDR3 loop reads CASRAFQGGRSHNEQFF. Written as DNA, the CDR3 is TGTGCCAGCAGGGCTTTCCAGGGGGGACGATCTCACAATGAGCAGTTCTTC.

This clonotype showed up just a few times. The chain uses TRBV27 and TRBJ1-4; D gene unclear. The CDR3 covers 14 residues. Germline CDR1 is MNHEY and CDR2 is SMNVEV (reference sequence). V was clipped by 0 bases and J by 8 bases, with 10 bases between them. This CDR3 is CASSLSTSGEKLFF. Here the CDR3 DNA reads TGTGCCAGCAGTTTATCGACCTCCGGGGAAAAACTGTTTTTT.

J is TRBJ2-5 and V is TRBV15; 9 bases align to TRBD2. Trimming removed 0 bases from V and 11 bases from J; junction bases left unmatched: 13. This CDR3 has 16 residues. The V gene's germline CDR1 is LNHNV and CDR2 YYDKDF (reference sequence). CDR3 amino acids: CATSREKRGAAEEQYF. Written as DNA, the CDR3 is TGTGCCACCAGCAGAGAAAAGCGGGGGGCGGCTGAAGAGCAGTACTTC.

This clonotype was recorded at least ten times. The V call is TRBV4-1, the J call TRBJ2-1; D gene unclear. Trimming shortened V by 0 bases and J by 9 bases, and 15 bases separated the two germline ends. From germline, CDR1 is MGHRA and CDR2 YSYEKL. This CDR3 has 15 residues. The CDR3 is CASSQDPGTTVEQFF. The CDR3 DNA reads TGCGCCAGCAGCCAAGATCCAGGAACTACTGTTGAGCAGTTCTTC.

V gene TRBV14 combines with J gene TRBJ2-4; TRBD2 might be the D (6 bases). V lost 1 base, J lost 1 base, and 17 bases lay in between. The germline V gene has CDR1 SGHDN and CDR2 FVKESK. The CDR3 runs to 18 residues. The CDR3 nucleotides read TGTGCCAGCAGCCAAGTCCGGCCCGGGAGAGGGGCCAAAAACATTCAGTACTTC. It is translated as CASSQVRPGRGAKNIQYF.

The rearrangement joins TRBV7-6 to TRBJ2-1; tentatively, D is TRBD2 (5 bases). The CDR3 covers 17 residues. The germline V gene encodes CDR1 SGHVS and CDR2 FNYEAQ. The ends were cut back, 4 bases at V and 0 bases at J, with 16 bases in the middle. The CDR3 bases are TGTGCCAGCAGCTCCCCCTTTGTGGCGGGCTCCTACAATGAGCAGTTCTTC. This encodes CASSSPFVAGSYNEQFF.

Comments on this clonotype: Likely a read error: the CDR3 ends without its conserved phenylalanine or tryptophan. The DNA is left out, because the CDR3 cannot be placed on it with certainty; the CDR3 is given as TCRdb lists it. The chain links TRBV27 to TRBJ2-5. The CDR3 is 10 residues long, ends included. Germline V lookup: CDR1 MNHEY, CDR2 SMNVEV (reference sequence). The CDR3 loop is CASSLETQYS.